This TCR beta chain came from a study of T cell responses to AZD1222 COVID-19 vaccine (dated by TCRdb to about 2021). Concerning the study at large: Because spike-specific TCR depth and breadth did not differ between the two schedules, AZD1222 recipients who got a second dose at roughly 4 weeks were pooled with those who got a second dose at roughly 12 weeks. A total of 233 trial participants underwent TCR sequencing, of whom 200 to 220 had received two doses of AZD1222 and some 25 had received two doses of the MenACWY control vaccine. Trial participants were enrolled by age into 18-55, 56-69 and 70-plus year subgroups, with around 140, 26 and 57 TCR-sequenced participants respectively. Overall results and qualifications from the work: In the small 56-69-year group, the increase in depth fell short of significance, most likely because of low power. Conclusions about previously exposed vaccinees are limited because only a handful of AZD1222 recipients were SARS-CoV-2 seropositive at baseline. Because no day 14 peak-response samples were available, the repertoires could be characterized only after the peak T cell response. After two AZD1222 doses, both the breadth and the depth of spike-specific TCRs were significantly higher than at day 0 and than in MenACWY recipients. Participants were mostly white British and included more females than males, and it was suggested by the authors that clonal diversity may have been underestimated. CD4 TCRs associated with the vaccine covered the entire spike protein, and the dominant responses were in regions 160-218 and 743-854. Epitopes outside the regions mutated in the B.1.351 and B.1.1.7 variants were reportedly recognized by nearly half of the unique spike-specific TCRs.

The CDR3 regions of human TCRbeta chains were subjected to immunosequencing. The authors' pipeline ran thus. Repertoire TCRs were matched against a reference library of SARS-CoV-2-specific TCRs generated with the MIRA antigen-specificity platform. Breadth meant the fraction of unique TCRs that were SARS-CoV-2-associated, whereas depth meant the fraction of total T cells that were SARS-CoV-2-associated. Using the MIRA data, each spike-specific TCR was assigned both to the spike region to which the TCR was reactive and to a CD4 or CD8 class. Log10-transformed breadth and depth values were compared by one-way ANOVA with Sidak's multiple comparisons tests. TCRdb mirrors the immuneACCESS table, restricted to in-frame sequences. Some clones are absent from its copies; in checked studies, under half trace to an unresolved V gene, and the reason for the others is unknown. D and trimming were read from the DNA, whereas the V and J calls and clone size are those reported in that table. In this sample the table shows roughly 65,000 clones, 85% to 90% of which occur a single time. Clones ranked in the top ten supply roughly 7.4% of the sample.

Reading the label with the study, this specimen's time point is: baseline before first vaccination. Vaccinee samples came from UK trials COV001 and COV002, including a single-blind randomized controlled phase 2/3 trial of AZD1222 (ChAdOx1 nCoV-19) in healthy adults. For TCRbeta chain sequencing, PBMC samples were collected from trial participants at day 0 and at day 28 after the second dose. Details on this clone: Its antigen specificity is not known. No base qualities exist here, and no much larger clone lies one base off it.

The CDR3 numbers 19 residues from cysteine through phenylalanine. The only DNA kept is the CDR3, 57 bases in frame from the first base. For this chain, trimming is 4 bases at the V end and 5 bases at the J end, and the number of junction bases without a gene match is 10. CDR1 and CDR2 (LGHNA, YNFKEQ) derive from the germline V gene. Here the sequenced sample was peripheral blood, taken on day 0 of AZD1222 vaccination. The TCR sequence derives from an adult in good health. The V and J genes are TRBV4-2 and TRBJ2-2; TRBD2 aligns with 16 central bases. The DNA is TGTGCCAGCAGCCCCCGGGACAGGGGACTAGCGGGAGGGACCGGGGAGCTGTTTTTT. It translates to CASSPRDRGLAGGTGELFF.